Listed below are T cell receptor beta chains from one sample, sequenced in a study of PD-L1 blockade in urothelial cancer. Sequencing was performed with immunoSEQ multiplex PCR; in TCRdb, only in-frame clones are kept and a portion is missing. The sample carries about 88,000 clones, over 90% recorded once. This specimen was PBMCs, taken around atezolizumab (anti-PD-L1) treatment. All receptors come from a man aged 55 to 70 with urothelial cancer. Both conserved end residues are part of each CDR3. A D gene is named only where the DNA matches it firmly. The size field is filled for only some rows; it gives once, few, many or a size class.

clone size	D gene	V gene	J gene	CDR3 protein	CDR3 DNA
-	TRBD1	TRBV5-1	TRBJ1-1	CASSLGGQGRTEAFF	TGCGCCAGCAGCTTGGGGGGACAGGGGAGGACTGAAGCTTTCTTT
-	TRBD1	TRBV5-1	TRBJ2-5	CASSVTGAQETQYF	TGCGCCAGCAGCGTAACAGGGGCCCAAGAGACCCAGTACTTC
-	TRBD1	TRBV2	TRBJ1-6	CASMMDRQANSPLHF	TGTGCCAGCATGATGGACAGGCAAGCTAATTCACCCCTCCACTTT
once	TRBD2	TRBV4-3	TRBJ2-2	CASSQGKTSGGDTGELFF	TGCGCCAGCAGCCAAGGAAAAACTAGCGGGGGTGACACCGGGGAGCTGTTTTTT
-	TRBD1	TRBV6-6	TRBJ2-3	CASSPPTGLTDTQYF	TGTGCCAGCAGCCCCCCGACAGGGCTCACAGATACGCAGTATTTT
-	-	TRBV11-2	TRBJ1-1	CASSLRSVRVLSPEAFF	TGTGCCAGCAGCTTAAGGAGTGTGAGGGTCTTGAGTCCTGAAGCTTTCTTT
once	-	TRBV13	TRBJ2-7	CASSLKQGAYEQYF	TGTGCCAGCAGCTTGAAACAGGGTGCATACGAGCAGTACTTC
-	-	TRBV9	TRBJ2-5	CASSVGQKQETQYF	TGTGCCAGCAGCGTTGGACAGAAACAAGAGACCCAGTACTTC
-	TRBD2	TRBV6-5	TRBJ2-7	CASTRGGGQSYEQYF	TGTGCCAGCACCCGGGGGGGCGGTCAAAGCTACGAGCAGTACTTC
-	-	TRBV19	TRBJ2-5	CASSVKGETQYF	TGTGCCAGTAGTGTCAAGGGGGAGACCCAGTACTTC
-	-	TRBV7-6	TRBJ2-3	CASSPPSTDTQYF	TGTGCCAGCAGCCCCCCTAGCACAGATACGCAGTATTTT
-	-	TRBV4-1	TRBJ2-1	CASSQDQNSYNEQFF	TGCGCCAGCAGCCAAGACCAGAACTCCTACAATGAGCAGTTCTTC
-	TRBD1	TRBV4-3	TRBJ1-3	CASSQEYGTGGNTIYF	TGCGCCAGCAGCCAAGAATATGGGACAGGGGGAAACACCATATATTTT
-	TRBD2	TRBV7-3	TRBJ2-1	CASSLTSVAGEQFF	TGTGCCAGCAGCTTAACGTCGGTAGCGGGCGAGCAGTTCTTC
-	-	TRBV11-2	TRBJ1-5	CASSRTINQPQHF	TGTGCCAGCAGCCGGACAATCAATCAGCCCCAGCATTTT
-	TRBD1	TRBV11-3	TRBJ2-7	CASSPGQEPYEQYF	TGTGCCAGCAGCCCAGGACAGGAGCCCTACGAGCAGTACTTC
-	TRBD2	TRBV19	TRBJ2-3	CASSTLKLAGGTDTQYF	TGTGCCAGTAGTACCCTGAAACTAGCGGGAGGCACAGATACGCAGTATTTT
-	TRBD1	TRBV13	TRBJ1-2	CASSPYLDRENSLSSGYTF	TGTGCCAGCAGCCCATATTTGGACAGGGAAAACTCTCTTTCGAGTGGCTACACCTTC
-	-	TRBV9	TRBJ1-4	CASSDGSELQNEKLFF	TGTGCCAGCAGCGACGGGTCGGAACTACAAAATGAAAAACTGTTTTTT
-	-	TRBV18	TRBJ2-3	CASSDTGTSFGDTQYF	TGTGCCAGCTCAGACACCGGGACTTCATTCGGGGATACGCAGTATTTT
-	TRBD1	TRBV7-8	TRBJ1-2	CASSLREGQGRFNYGYTF	TGTGCCAGCAGCTTACGGGAGGGACAGGGAAGGTTCAACTATGGCTACACCTTC
-	-	TRBV27	TRBJ2-7	CASSLDRNYEQYF	TGTGCCAGCAGTTTAGACAGGAACTACGAGCAGTACTTC
once	-	TRBV7-6	TRBJ1-4	CASSLTAGKNEKLFF	TGTGCCAGCAGCTTAACCGCGGGAAAAAATGAAAAACTGTTTTTT
-	TRBD1	TRBV6-5	TRBJ1-4	CASRPRQGSEKLFF	TGTGCCAGCAGACCCCGACAGGGGTCCGAAAAACTGTTTTTT
once	-	TRBV4-1	TRBJ2-5	CASSQGGIRETQYF	TGCGCCAGCAGCCAAGGGGGCATAAGGGAGACCCAGTACTTC
-	TRBD2	TRBV7-3	TRBJ2-1	CASSLRGTSGPMGNEQFF	TGTGCCAGCAGCTTAAGGGGGACTAGCGGCCCCATGGGCAATGAGCAGTTCTTC
-	-	TRBV5-6	TRBJ1-6	CASSLGGGRGNSPLHF	TGTGCCAGCAGCTTGGGAGGGGGAAGGGGTAATTCACCCCTCCACTTT
-	-	TRBV30	TRBJ2-2	CAWSGSSMTGELFF	TGTGCCTGGAGTGGGAGTAGTATGACCGGGGAGCTGTTTTTT
-	-	TRBV5-1	TRBJ1-4	CASSIRTRDATNEKLFF	TGCGCCAGCAGCATACGGACACGAGATGCAACTAATGAAAAACTGTTTTTT
-	TRBD1	TRBV4-1	TRBJ2-7	CASSQDAGQGAIYEQYF	TGCGCCAGCAGCCAAGACGCGGGACAGGGGGCGATCTACGAGCAGTACTTC
-	-	TRBV5-1	TRBJ2-2	CASSLEEAVTGELFF	TGCGCCAGCAGCTTGGAGGAGGCTGTCACCGGGGAGCTGTTTTTT
-	-	TRBV10-1	TRBJ1-2	CATSTVPRGYGYTF	TGCGCCACCTCGACAGTCCCGCGGGGCTATGGCTACACCTTC
-	TRBD1	TRBV6-6	TRBJ2-5	CASSWGQGAGETQYF	TGTGCCAGCAGTTGGGGACAGGGAGCGGGCGAGACCCAGTACTTC
-	TRBD1	TRBV7-8	TRBJ1-4	CASSFTGANEKLFF	TGTGCCAGCAGCTTTACAGGGGCGAATGAAAAACTGTTTTTT
once	-	TRBV5-1	TRBJ2-5	CASRRTPLVPETQYF	TGCGCCAGCCGCCGTACGCCACTAGTTCCGGAGACCCAGTACTTC
-	-	TRBV5-1	TRBJ1-2	CASSLEGLGSFGYTF	TGCGCCAGCAGCTTGGAGGGGCTGGGGTCCTTCGGCTACACCTTC
-	TRBD2	TRBV19	TRBJ2-1	CASSIKAGENNEQFF	TGTGCCAGTAGTATTAAGGCGGGAGAAAACAATGAGCAGTTCTTC
-	-	TRBV6-1	TRBJ2-3	CASKGWRVRTDTQYF	TGTGCCAGCAAAGGGTGGCGGGTCAGGACAGATACGCAGTATTTT
-	TRBD2	TRBV14	TRBJ2-3	CASSQGLVDTQYF	TGTGCCAGCAGCCAGGGACTAGTAGATACGCAGTATTTT
-	-	TRBV13	TRBJ2-7	CASSSYGGDPRNEQYF	TGTGCCAGCAGCTCATACGGCGGTGACCCTAGGAACGAGCAGTACTTC
-	TRBD2	TRBV7-8	TRBJ2-3	CASSLMERGGTDTQYF	TGTGCCAGCAGCTTAATGGAGCGGGGGGGTACAGATACGCAGTATTTT
-	-	TRBV6-6	TRBJ1-4	CASNPQGKNEKLFF	TGTGCCAGCAATCCCCAGGGGAAGAATGAAAAACTGTTTTTT
-	-	TRBV7-3	TRBJ2-3	CASSLIPGETDTQYF	TGTGCCAGCAGCTTAATTCCAGGGGAAACAGATACGCAGTATTTT
-	-	TRBV11-2	TRBJ1-3	CASSPGNSGNTIYF	TGTGCCAGCAGCCCGGGGAACTCTGGAAACACCATATATTTT
once	-	TRBV5-4	TRBJ1-6	CASSLQGQSPLHF	TGTGCCAGCAGCCTCCAAGGACAGTCACCCCTCCACTTT
-	TRBD1	TRBV19	TRBJ1-2	CASTGSGTVYGYTF	TGTGCCAGTACCGGTTCTGGGACAGTCTATGGCTACACCTTC
-	-	TRBV5-1	TRBJ2-1	CASSQRAYNEQFF	TGCGCCAGCAGCCAACGGGCCTACAATGAGCAGTTCTTC